The 32 T cell receptor beta chains listed next were all sequenced from one sample in a study of CDR3 diversity in severe acne (dated by TCRdb to between 2018 and 2021). Library preparation was by PCR. Data came from an Illumina HiSeq 2000. The raw public data were reprocessed by TCRdb itself: fastp quality trimming at Q25, MiXCR clonotype calling, in-frame beta chains only. CDR3 protein sequences are deduplicated, and each keeps its most common genes and DNA. Here the sample has approximately 79,000 distinct CDR3 sequences; roughly half occur a single time. The ten largest clones represent roughly 9.1% of the sample. The sequencing sample was made of blood. Receptors were obtained from a male donor in good health, serving as a control.

The chain carries TRBV2 and TRBJ2-7, with a tentative D call TRBD2 (6 bases). This CDR3 comprises 13 residues. V was pared by 0 bases and J by 7 bases, with 10 bases between. Germline V gene sequence: CDR1 SNHLY, CDR2 FYNNEI. The CDR3 is CASSEALRGEQYF. CDR3 in DNA: TGTGCCAGCAGTGAAGCGCTTCGGGGGGAGCAGTACTTC. Based on the CDR3 plus reference TRBV2 and TRBJ2-7, the full variable domain is EPEVTQTPSHQVTQMGQEVILRCVPISNHLYFYWYRQILGQKVEFLVSFYNNEISEKSEIFDDQFSVERPDGSNFTLKIRSTKLEDSAMYFCASSEALRGEQYFGPGTRLTVT.

CDR3 sequence: CASSTGFGANVLTF. The CDR3 nucleotides read TGTGCCAGCAGCACAGGGTTTGGGGCCAACGTCCTGACTTTC. The chain recombines TRBV7-8 with TRBJ2-6; possibly TRBD1 for D (6 bases). Per the germline V gene, CDR1 is SGHVS and CDR2 is FQNEAQ. The CDR3 consists of 14 residues. The germline V and J ends were trimmed by 5 bases and 3 bases, with 8 bases remaining between them.

This rearrangement joins TRBV20-1 to TRBJ2-7; 10 bases agree with TRBD2. V was clipped by 5 bases and J by 6 bases; unmatched bases: 16. This CDR3 has 16 amino acids. Germline CDR1 and CDR2: DFQATT and SNEGSKA (reference sequence). The CDR3 is CSAADVAGGAGTEQYF. Written as DNA, the CDR3 is TGCAGTGCTGCCGACGTAGCGGGGGGAGCAGGGACCGAGCAGTACTTC.

The CDR3 protein is CASRDRGSGSGNTIYF. The CDR3 DNA sequence: TGTGCCAGCAGAGACAGGGGCAGCGGCTCTGGAAACACCATATATTTT. V and J are TRBV2 and TRBJ1-3; TRBD1 agrees at 8 bases. V was clipped by 6 bases and J by 0 bases; unmatched bases: 7. From germline, CDR1 is SNHLY and CDR2 FYNNEI. This CDR3 region has 16 residues.

V usage is TRBV29-1 and J usage is TRBJ2-1; possibly TRBD1 or TRBD2 for D (5 bases each). CDR1 and CDR2 (germline): SQVTM, ANQGSEA. The length of the CDR3 is 12 residues. V was cut by 5 bases and J by 3 bases, with 8 bases left in between. CDR3 nucleotide sequence: TGCAGCGTTCTGGGGGTCTACAATGAGCAGTTCTTC. Amino acid sequence: CSVLGVYNEQFF.

The chain has TRBV20-1 and TRBJ1-1; the D gene is possibly TRBD1 (6 bases). The CDR3 is 15 residues long. Germline loops: CDR1 DFQATT, CDR2 SNEGSKA (reference sequence). Deletions cut 6 bases from V and 5 bases from J, with 22 bases between. The CDR3, as DNA: TGCAGTGCCAGTAGTGTTGGTATGGGGGCAACTGAAGCTTTCTTT. Amino acid sequence: CSASSVGMGATEAFF.

This clonotype was recorded at least ten times. The rearrangement joins TRBV20-1 to TRBJ2-7; D is unresolved. This CDR3 has 15 residues. Germline V lookup: CDR1 DFQATT, CDR2 SNEGSKA (reference sequence). V was shortened by 1 base and J by 3 bases, with 16 bases between the two germline ends. The CDR3 DNA reads as TGCAGTGCTAGAGGCCAGCAAAGACTTAACTACGAGCAGTACTTC. Amino acids: CSARGQQRLNYEQYF.

The V gene is TRBV7-2, the J gene TRBJ1-1; weak D call: TRBD1 (6 bases). The CDR3 loop spans 14 amino acids. V was shortened by 4 bases and J by 1 base, with 10 bases between the two germline ends. Germline loops: CDR1 SGHTA, CDR2 FQGNSA. CDR3 sequence: CASSWQGRNTEAFF. For the CDR3, the DNA is TGTGCCAGCAGCTGGCAGGGGCGGAACACTGAAGCTTTCTTT.

The chain carries TRBV20-1 and TRBJ1-1; D gene ambiguous. V dropped 7 bases and J dropped 0 bases, with 15 bases sitting between them. CDR3 size: 14 residues. In germline, CDR1 is DFQATT, CDR2 SNEGSKA (reference sequence). The CDR3 loop is CSGKGVEVNTEAFF. The DNA of the CDR3 is TGCAGTGGCAAGGGAGTTGAAGTGAACACTGAAGCTTTCTTT.

The chain employs TRBV19 and TRBJ2-5, with 7 positions matching TRBD2. The CDR3 is 15 residues long. Trimming took 3 bases from V and 2 from J; bases not matched to a gene: 6. Per germline, CDR1 LNHDA and CDR2 SQIVND (reference sequence). Here the CDR3 DNA reads TGTGCCAGTAGTATCAGAGCGGGAACACAAGAGACCCAGTACTTC. Translated, it gives CASSIRAGTQETQYF.

This clonotype has a handful of counts. The rearrangement joins TRBV25-1 to TRBJ2-7; D tentatively fits TRBD1 or TRBD2 (5 bases each). The CDR3 spans 15 residues. The V gene lost 1 base and the J gene lost 4 bases, with 14 bases spanning the gap. Germline CDR1 is MGHDK and CDR2 is SYGVNS. The CDR3 region has the DNA TGTGCCAGCAGTGAATGGGGACCGACGGGTTACGAGCAGTACTTC. As protein: CASSEWGPTGYEQYF.

The genes are TRBV28 and TRBJ2-7; D is ambiguous. The germline CDR1 and CDR2 sequences are MDHEN and SYDVKM. The CDR3 is 12 amino acids. Trimming shortened V by 5 bases and J by 2 bases, and 7 bases separated the two germline ends. The CDR3 spells CASSTLPYEQYF. The CDR3, as DNA: TGTGCCAGCAGTACCCTCCCCTACGAGCAGTACTTC.

This clonotype was seen many times. This chain joins TRBV25-1 and TRBJ1-6; D not certain. This CDR3 is built from 13 residues. The V end lost 7 bases, the J end lost 10 bases, and 14 bases lay between the germline ends. CDR1 and CDR2 (germline): MGHDK, SYGVNS. CDR3 DNA sequence: TGTGCCAGCACCCTTAGCGATGGGTCACCCCTCCACTTT. Protein product: CASTLSDGSPLHF.

The gene calls are TRBV12-3 or TRBV12-4 and TRBJ1-2; 7 nucleotides agree with TRBD1. V gave up 9 bases and J gave up 7 bases; unmatched junction bases: 8. The CDR3 length is 12 residues. The CDR3 DNA reads as TGTGCCAGTATCGGGGACAGCTCTGGCTACACCTTC. This gives the protein CASIGDSSGYTF.

This chain links TRBV20-1 with TRBJ1-1; 9 bases are a match to TRBD1. The trim removed 1 base at V and 4 bases at J, leaving 4 bases unmatched. The CDR3 totals 14 residues. CDR1 is DFQATT, CDR2 SNEGSKA, per germline (reference sequence). The CDR3 region is CSARAAGQGTEAFF. The CDR3 DNA sequence: TGCAGTGCTAGAGCCGCGGGACAGGGCACTGAAGCTTTCTTT.

With regard to this clonotype: A read error may produce the germline difference seen at one junction end. The chain couples TRBV2 to TRBJ1-3; no clear D. The germline V gene encodes CDR1 SNHLY and CDR2 FYNNEI. CDR3 length equals 12 residues. The CDR3 bases are TGTGCCAGCAGGGGAAAACCAAACACCATGTACTTT. This gives the protein CASRGKPNTMYF. Full variable domain (missing parts from reference TRBV2 and TRBJ1-3): EPEVTQTPSHQVTQMGQEVILRCVPISNHLYFYWYRQILGQKVEFLVSFYNNEISEKSEIFDDQFSVERPDGSNFTLKIRSTKLEDSAMYFCASRGKPNTMYFGEGSWLTVV.

The CDR3 protein is CSAEAGGPSNEQFF. The CDR3 DNA sequence: TGCAGTGCCGAAGCGGGAGGGCCAAGCAATGAGCAGTTCTTC. This chain links TRBV20-1 with TRBJ2-1, with 10 positions matching TRBD2. The germline V gene has CDR1 DFQATT and CDR2 SNEGSKA (reference sequence). CDR3 length: 14 amino acids. J gave up 6 bases and V 6 bases, and 8 bases lay outside the gene matches.

V usage is TRBV19 and J usage is TRBJ1-6; D possibly corresponds to TRBD1 (6 bases). The length of the CDR3 is 13 residues. Germline CDR1 LNHDA, CDR2 SQIVND (reference sequence). The ends were cut back, 10 bases at V and 7 bases at J, with 14 bases in the middle. The CDR3 DNA follows: TGTGCCACAACAGGGAATGCCAATTCACCCCTCCACTTT. Encoded protein: CATTGNANSPLHF.

V is TRBV10-3 and J is TRBJ1-1; possible D gene TRBD1, 5 bases. V lost 8 bases and J 4 bases, leaving 14 bases between the germline ends. This CDR3 region has 13 residues. Germline V CDR1 and CDR2: ENHRY, SYGVKD. The CDR3 region has the DNA TGTGCCATCTCCCGCGGGACGGGCACTGAAGCTTTCTTT. Translation gives CAISRGTGTEAFF.

A remark on this clonotype: Possible read error: a much larger clone is one base away. The chain has TRBV6-5 and TRBJ2-3; no clear D gene. The germline V gene has CDR1 MNHEY and CDR2 SVGAGI. The CDR3 has 14 amino acids. Trimming shortened V by 5 bases and J by 1 base, and 10 bases separated the two germline ends. The CDR3 coding sequence is TGTGCCAGCAGTCACGACGCCGGCACAGATACGCAGTATTTT. Amino acid sequence: CASSHDAGTDTQYF.

Many counts were recorded for this clonotype. The V gene is TRBV6-5, the J gene TRBJ2-5; no definite D call. CDR1 and CDR2 from the germline V gene are MNHEY and SVGAGI. The CDR3 spans 13 residues. V lost 8 bases to trimming and J lost 3 bases, with 13 bases between them. The DNA of the CDR3 is TGTGCCAGCTCCATCCGGCTGAAAGAGACCCAGTACTTC. Protein: CASSIRLKETQYF.

A remark on this clonotype: One end of the junction varies from germline; a read error may be responsible. The CDR3 reads CSAGGGQCVF. CDR3 nucleotides: TGCAGCGCCGGCGGGGGACAGTGTGTTTTC. The V and J genes are TRBV29-1 and TRBJ2-5; D may correspond to TRBD1 or TRBD2 (7 bases each). The CDR3 extends over 10 amino acids. Germline V gene sequence: CDR1 SQVTM, CDR2 ANQGSEA.

The V and J genes are TRBV19 and TRBJ1-2, with TRBD1 matching 11 bases. V shed 7 bases and J 1 base; nucleotides not matched to a gene: 8. This CDR3 contains 16 residues. CDR1 and CDR2 from the germline V gene are LNHDA and SQIVND (reference sequence). The chain's CDR3 is CASIKDRGPSNYGYTF. The CDR3, as DNA: TGTGCCAGTATTAAGGACAGGGGGCCGAGTAACTATGGCTACACCTTC. The variable domain in full, completed from reference TRBV19 and TRBJ1-2, reads DGGITQSPKYLFRKEGQNVTLSCEQNLNHDAMYWYRQDPGQGLRLIYYSQIVNDFQKGDIAEGYSVSREKKESFPLTVTSAQKNPTAFYLCASIKDRGPSNYGYTFGSGTRLTVV.

To note about this clonotype: Mismatch with germline at one junction end may stem from a read error. In nucleotides, the CDR3 is TGTGCCAGCAGTTCAACAGGGGAGGGTGAAAAACTGGTTTTT. It translates to CASSSTGEGEKLVF. The chain links TRBV27 to TRBJ1-4, with TRBD1 identical over 7 bases. The CDR3 covers 14 residues. The germline gives CDR1 MNHEY, CDR2 SMNVEV (reference sequence).

A word on this clonotype: With a much larger clone just one base away, this may be a read error. This CDR3 is missing its conserved last phenylalanine or tryptophan, likely due to a read error. This chain joins TRBV19 and TRBJ1-2; TRBD1 agrees at 7 bases. Germline V gene lookup returns CDR1 LNHDA and CDR2 SQIVND (reference sequence). Unmatched junction bases numbered 3, after V lost 3 bases and J lost 5 bases. The CDR3 loop spans 13 amino acids. CDR3 sequence: CASSMDRQYGYTS. The CDR3 bases are TGTGCCAGTAGTATGGACAGGCAATATGGCTACACCTCC.

This chain connects TRBV29-1 to TRBJ2-3; 8 bases match TRBD1. The CDR3 is 12 residues long. Trimming at V came to 7 bases and at J to 2 bases, leaving 2 bases not matched to a gene. Germline CDR1 and CDR2: SQVTM and ANQGSEA. The CDR3 reads CSARGLTDTQYF. CDR3 nucleotide sequence: TGCAGCGCCAGGGGGCTCACAGATACGCAGTATTTT.

This clonotype was detected only a few times. The rearrangement joins TRBV4-1 to TRBJ1-2; 7 nucleotides agree with TRBD1. The CDR3 runs to 18 residues. Germline V gene lookup returns CDR1 MGHRA and CDR2 YSYEKL. Trimming removed 0 bases from V and 0 bases from J; junction bases left unmatched: 10. Here the CDR3 DNA reads TGCGCCAGCAGCCAAGAAGGTAAATGGGACAGCCCTAACTATGGCTACACCTTC. It codes for CASSQEGKWDSPNYGYTF.

The rearrangement joins TRBV7-2 to TRBJ2-1; D unclear. V shed 6 bases and J shed 10 bases, with 13 bases lying between them. The CDR3 totals 12 residues. Germline assignment: CDR1 SGHTA and CDR2 FQGNSA. CDR3 protein: CASSSSVGEQFF. CDR3 coding DNA: TGTGCCAGCAGTTCCAGCGTGGGGGAGCAGTTCTTC.

Concerning this clonotype itself: One base away lies a much larger clone, so this may be a sequencing read error. The V and J genes are TRBV7-9 and TRBJ2-7; D may match TRBD1 or TRBD2 (5 bases each). Germline CDR1 is SEHNR and CDR2 is FQNEAQ (reference sequence). Trimming took off 5 bases at V and 5 bases at J, with 13 bases between the two ends. This CDR3 comprises 13 residues. The CDR3 protein is CASSALGAHEQYF. CDR3 nucleotide sequence: TGTGCCAGCAGCGCCCTCGGGGCCCACGAGCAGTACTTC.

This clonotype was detected a few times. The rearrangement joins TRBV20-1 to TRBJ1-1; no clear D. CDR3 length equals 13 residues. Trimming cost V 1 base and J 5 bases, with 11 bases left between them. The germline CDR1 and CDR2 sequences are DFQATT and SNEGSKA (reference sequence). The CDR3 sequence is CSARGTTETEAFF. For the CDR3, the DNA is TGCAGTGCTAGAGGGACCACCGAGACTGAAGCTTTCTTT.

The chain links TRBV5-1 to TRBJ2-2; tentatively, D is TRBD2 (5 bases). Trimming took off 4 bases at V and 5 bases at J, with 18 bases between the two ends. From germline, CDR1 is SGHRS and CDR2 YFSETQ. This CDR3 spans 16 amino acids. As DNA, the CDR3 is TGCGCCAGCAGCCGAGAAGGGCGGGCCGAAACCGGGGAGCTGTTTTTT. Translated, it gives CASSREGRAETGELFF.

V usage is TRBV5-1 and J usage is TRBJ2-5; perhaps TRBD2 as D (5 bases). V lost 0 bases and J 4 bases, leaving 13 bases between the germline ends. Germline V gene sequence: CDR1 SGHRS, CDR2 YFSETQ. This CDR3 is 15 amino acids long. CDR3: CASSLGATGIETQYF. The CDR3 bases are TGCGCCAGCAGCTTGGGGGCGACGGGAATAGAGACCCAGTACTTC.